These T cell receptor beta chains were read from a single sample in a study of T cell repertoires in cytomegalovirus infection. A single record per CDR3 protein comes from TCRdb applying MiXCR to the reads. The sample consists of about 330,000 distinct CDR3 sequences, more than 8% of them appearing once. The specimen sequenced was PBMCs. The receptors stem from a human donor in good health (CMV status not recorded). Some clones in this sample may be carry-over from other donors' samples. CDR3s include the opening cysteine and the closing phenylalanine or tryptophan. The order of the fields is J gene, D gene, clone size, V gene, CDR3 protein, CDR3 DNA. A D gene is named only where the DNA matches it firmly. Some rows mark clone size as missing; the rest say once, few, many or name a class of expanded clone.

TRBJ2-6 | . | many | TRBV7-2 | CASSQQPLAGANVLTF | TGTGCCAGCAGTCAACAGCCTCTTGCTGGGGCCAACGTCCTGACTTTC
TRBJ2-7 | TRBD2 | few | TRBV7-2 | CASSLEGTSLISYEQYF | TGTGCCAGCAGCTTAGAAGGGACTAGCCTCATTTCCTACGAGCAGTACTTC
TRBJ2-1 | TRBD1 | many | TRBV7-2 | CASIKRGQGYTDEQFF | TGTGCCAGCATCAAGAGGGGACAGGGGTATACAGATGAGCAGTTCTTC
TRBJ1-5 | . | few | TRBV12-3/TRBV12-4 | CASSFGPGEGQPQHF | TGTGCCAGCAGTTTCGGCCCAGGGGAAGGCCAGCCCCAGCATTTT
TRBJ2-5 | . | . | TRBV6-2/TRBV6-3 | CASSYSTLDGTQYF | TGTGCCAGCAGTTACTCGACCCTAGACGGGACCCAGTACTTC
TRBJ2-1 | TRBD2 | . | TRBV7-3 | CASMLGRGKINEQFF | TGTGCCAGCATGTTAGGGCGGGGGAAGATAAATGAGCAGTTCTTC
TRBJ1-2 | TRBD1 | . | TRBV3-1 | CASSQDKRATGVRDIYGYTF | TGTGCCAGCAGCCAAGATAAGCGGGCGACAGGGGTACGGGACATCTATGGCTACACCTTC
TRBJ2-2 | . | many | TRBV7-6 | CASSLDRGGGELFF | TGTGCCAGCAGCTTAGACAGGGGAGGCGGGGAGCTGTTTTTT
TRBJ2-6 | TRBD2 | many | TRBV10-2 | CASSRTSGESGANVLTF | TGCGCCAGCAGCCGGACTAGCGGCGAATCTGGGGCCAACGTCCTGACTTTC
TRBJ2-5 | TRBD1 | . | TRBV2 | CASKLNPGQGFQETQYF | TGTGCCAGCAAACTAAATCCGGGACAGGGGTTCCAAGAGACCCAGTACTTC
TRBJ2-1 | . | . | TRBV4-1 | CASSQVDREQFF | TGCGCCAGCAGCCAAGTTGATCGTGAGCAGTTCTTC
TRBJ1-2 | . | few | TRBV19 | CASSRTSSHYGYTF | TGTGCCAGTAGTAGAACCTCCTCTCACTATGGCTACACCTTC
TRBJ2-2 | TRBD1 | few | TRBV19 | CASSAKTGGSGELFF | TGTGCCAGTAGCGCGAAGACAGGGGGCAGCGGGGAGCTGTTTTTT
TRBJ2-7 | . | . | TRBV27 | CASSGRGEQYF | TGTGCCAGCAGCGGACGAGGCGAGCAGTACTTC
TRBJ2-5 | . | . | TRBV11-2 | CASSVGPSQYF | TGTGCCAGCAGCGTGGGGCCGTCCCAGTACTTC
TRBJ1-2 | TRBD1 | . | TRBV7-9 | CASGLGTGNSYTF | TGTGCCAGCGGACTCGGGACAGGCAATAGCTACACCTTC
TRBJ2-5 | TRBD1 | many | TRBV7-3 | CASRSGTGSGETQYF | TGTGCCAGCAGGTCCGGGACAGGATCGGGGGAGACCCAGTACTTC
TRBJ1-4 | . | few | TRBV7-2 | CASSLRYREKLFF | TGTGCCAGCAGCTTAAGGTACCGGGAAAAACTGTTTTTT
TRBJ2-7 | . | many | TRBV18 | CASSPGKTEQYF | TGTGCCAGCTCACCCGGGAAGACCGAGCAGTACTTC
TRBJ2-1 | TRBD2 | . | TRBV7-2 | CASSSSTSGRADEQFF | TGTGCCAGCAGCTCGTCGACTAGCGGGAGGGCCGATGAGCAGTTCTTC
TRBJ2-7 | . | few | TRBV28 | CASSFVGFEQYF | TGTGCCAGCAGTTTCGTGGGGTTTGAGCAGTACTTC
TRBJ2-2 | . | few | TRBV4-3 | CASSQGIGVDTGELFF | TGCGCCAGCAGCCAAGGAATCGGGGTCGACACCGGGGAGCTGTTTTTT
TRBJ2-5 | . | many | TRBV7-2 | CASSTRRGRETQYF | TGTGCCAGCAGCACCCGGCGGGGGCGGGAGACCCAGTACTTC
TRBJ1-6 | . | few | TRBV7-2 | CASSLAEGFKSPLHF | TGTGCCAGCAGCTTAGCGGAGGGTTTTAAATCACCCCTCCACTTT
TRBJ1-1 | . | few | TRBV18 | CASSKQGGDTEAFF | TGTGCCAGCTCAAAACAGGGTGGGGACACTGAAGCTTTCTTT
TRBJ2-5 | TRBD2 | many | TRBV7-2 | CASSGQLAGGQETQYF | TGTGCCAGCAGCGGGCAACTAGCGGGGGGGCAAGAGACCCAGTACTTC
TRBJ2-5 | . | many | TRBV7-2 | CASSLFGETQYF | TGTGCCAGCAGCTTATTCGGGGAGACCCAGTACTTC
TRBJ1-1 | . | . | TRBV29-1 | CSSRRQRDTEAFF | TGCAGCTCCCGAAGGCAGAGGGACACTGAAGCTTTCTTT
TRBJ1-1 | TRBD1 | . | TRBV20-1 | CSARVPGQGAEAFF | TGCAGTGCTAGGGTTCCGGGACAGGGGGCTGAAGCTTTCTTT
TRBJ2-5 | . | many | TRBV11-1 | CASSRGAAQETQYF | TGTGCCAGCAGCCGAGGGGCGGCTCAGGAGACCCAGTACTTC
TRBJ2-1 | TRBD1 | many | TRBV7-3 | CASSLGPLGQGAYEQFF | TGTGCCAGCAGCTTAGGGCCCCTCGGCCAGGGGGCGTATGAGCAGTTCTTC
TRBJ2-3 | TRBD2 | many | TRBV7-2 | CASSSPLAGGRGTDTQYF | TGTGCCAGCAGCTCCCCTCTAGCGGGAGGGCGGGGCACAGATACGCAGTATTTT
TRBJ2-5 | . | many | TRBV7-2 | CASSLVGGGPQETQYF | TGTGCCAGCAGCTTAGTCGGCGGGGGCCCCCAAGAGACCCAGTACTTC
TRBJ2-1 | TRBD2 | many | TRBV7-6 | CASSLGLAGGNEQFF | TGTGCCAGCAGCTTAGGCCTAGCGGGAGGCAATGAGCAGTTCTTC
TRBJ1-5 | . | few | TRBV6-1 | CASSEMGINQPQHF | TGTGCCAGCAGTGAAATGGGTATCAATCAGCCCCAGCATTTT
TRBJ2-1 | . | few | TRBV12-3/TRBV12-4 | CAIRVLAGSYNEQFF | TGTGCCATCAGGGTCCTAGCAGGCTCCTACAATGAGCAGTTCTTC
TRBJ2-3 | . | many | TRBV6-2/TRBV6-3 | CASSGGDSTDTQYF | TGTGCCAGCAGTGGCGGGGACAGCACAGATACGCAGTATTTT